This T cell receptor beta chain was observed in a study of T cells in Graves' hyperthyroidism and ophthalmopathy. Study at large: Initial diagnosis, before any treatment, was when peripheral blood was collected. Study results and limitations: A model of 13 V-J pairs discriminated ophthalmopathy from stable hyperthyroidism.

The patients, who ranged from 18 to 65 in age, presented with newly diagnosed hyperthyroidism lasting under 2 months. TCR beta CDR3 region amplification was performed from RNA transcripts. RT-PCR in the first round (using the HTBI primer set) targeted the TCR CDR3. TCRdb re-called the multiplex PCR reads through MiXCR, storing one row per CDR3 protein. Of 460,000 or so distinct CDR3 sequences in the sample, 14% are singletons; the top ten hold under 20%. V was shortened by 4 bases and J by 0 bases, with 9 bases between the two germline ends. Germline loops: CDR1 SGHRS, CDR2 YFSETQ. The CDR3 has 14 residues. This clonotype occurred many times. The antigen is not known.

The chain links TRBV5-1 to TRBJ2-3; D is perhaps TRBD2 (5 bases). This receptor was obtained from a young woman with Graves' hyperthyroidism. The material sequenced was blood. The CDR3, as DNA: TGCGCCAGCAGCGGCGGGTCGAGCACAGATACGCAGTATTTT. Translated, it gives CASSGGSSTDTQYF. Combining the CDR3 with reference TRBV5-1 and TRBJ2-3 gives the whole variable domain KAGVTQTPRYLIKTRGQQVTLSCSPISGHRSVSWYQQTPGQGLQFLFEYFSETQRNKGNFPGRFSGRQFSNSRSEMNVSTLELGDSALYLCASSGGSSTDTQYFGPGTRLTVL.